The 25 T cell receptor beta chains reported below all come from one sample, sequenced in a study of CD8 T cells in ankylosing spondylitis. Study-level points and caveats: A motif of under ten highly homologous TCR beta variants was seen as apparently characteristic of ankylosing spondylitis blood.

The antigens of these receptors remain unknown. TCRdb processed the 5' RACE reads anew with MiXCR; each CDR3 protein has one entry. Here the sample spans roughly 440,000 distinct CDR3 sequences, 15% to 20% being singletons. The source material was blood, either unsorted or a sorted T cell fraction (not recorded which). These receptors all stem from a male donor with ankylosing spondylitis.

The rearrangement joins TRBV20-1 to TRBJ1-5; D is undetermined. Germline lookup yields CDR1 DFQATT and CDR2 SNEGSKA (reference sequence). Deletions cut 4 bases from V and 7 bases from J, with 11 bases between. This CDR3 comprises 12 residues. CDR3 in DNA: TGCAGTGCTACGAGGACTTTACAGCCCCAGCATTTT. This translates into CSATRTLQPQHF.

The rearrangement links TRBV20-1 to TRBJ1-1, with TRBD1 identical over 8 bases. CDR3 length equals 13 residues. CDR1 DFQATT and CDR2 SNEGSKA come from the germline V gene (reference sequence). V lost 6 bases, J lost 4 bases, and 7 bases stayed unmatched. The CDR3 spells CSAWTGRGTEAFF. CDR3 sequence (DNA): TGCAGTGCGTGGACAGGGAGGGGCACTGAAGCTTTCTTT.

V is TRBV7-2 and J is TRBJ2-3; D call uncertain. CDR3 size: 16 residues. V was cut by 5 bases and J by 1 base, with 16 bases left in between. From germline, CDR1 is SGHTA and CDR2 FQGNSA. The CDR3 DNA reads as TGTGCCAGCAGCCCTAAGGGTCTTCTACGCACAGATACGCAGTATTTT. Protein sequence: CASSPKGLLRTDTQYF.

At least ten counts were recorded for this clonotype. The CDR3 region is CASSQSAQGRSNQPQHF. CDR3 sequence (DNA): TGTGCCAGCAGCCAAAGTGCGCAGGGAAGAAGCAATCAGCCCCAGCATTTT. The chain joins TRBV16 to TRBJ1-5; TRBD1 might be the D (5 bases). V was pared by 2 bases and J by 1 base, with 15 bases between. Per germline, CDR1 KGHSY and CDR2 FQNENV. There are 17 residues in the CDR3.

The chain carries TRBV7-2 and TRBJ2-1, with unresolved D. V lost 10 bases to trimming and J lost 2 bases, with 6 bases between them. CDR1 is SGHTA and CDR2 is FQGNSA in the germline V gene. The CDR3 totals 11 residues. The CDR3: CAIWAYNEQFF. DNA for the CDR3: TGTGCCATCTGGGCCTACAATGAGCAGTTCTTC.

The gene calls are TRBV20-1 and TRBJ2-1; TRBD2 agrees at 10 bases. Germline trimming cut 5 bases from V and 7 bases from J; bases unmatched to any gene: 8. Looked up from germline, CDR1 is DFQATT and CDR2 is SNEGSKA (reference sequence). The CDR3 runs 14 residues. DNA for the CDR3: TGCAGTGCTCGAGCGGGGGGGCGAGGTAATGAGCAGTTCTTC. Translation: CSARAGGRGNEQFF.

In this sample, this clonotype turned up many times. This chain joins TRBV6-1 and TRBJ1-1, with D possibly TRBD1 on 5 matching bases. The CDR3 length is 14 residues. V was shortened by 4 bases and J by 0 bases, with 9 bases between the two germline ends. The germline gives CDR1 MNHNS, CDR2 SASEGT. In nucleotides, the CDR3 is TGTGCCAGCAGTGCGACAGCTATGAACACTGAAGCTTTCTTT. Translating it yields CASSATAMNTEAFF.

The V and J genes are TRBV20-1 and TRBJ2-2, with 15 nucleotides matching TRBD2. The length of the CDR3 is 16 residues. J lost 4 bases, V lost 3 bases, and 3 bases had no gene match. CDR1 and CDR2 from the germline V gene are DFQATT and SNEGSKA (reference sequence). CDR3 coding DNA: TGCAGTGCTAGGCCGGGACTAGCGGGAGGCACCGGGGAGCTGTTTTTT. It encodes CSARPGLAGGTGELFF.

The chain couples TRBV11-2 to TRBJ1-5; D gene ambiguous. The CDR3 contains 17 residues. Trimming left V 1 base short and J 0 bases short, with 13 bases between. Germline lookup yields CDR1 SGHAT and CDR2 FQNNGV. The CDR3 spells CASSLGAAGYSNQPQHF. The CDR3 region has the DNA TGTGCCAGCAGCTTAGGTGCAGCGGGCTATAGCAATCAGCCCCAGCATTTT. Combining the CDR3 with reference TRBV11-2 and TRBJ1-5 gives the whole variable domain EAGVAQSPRYKIIEKRQSVAFWCNPISGHATLYWYQQILGQGPKLLIQFQNNGVVDDSQLPKDRFSAERLKGVDSTLKIQPAKLEDSAVYLCASSLGAAGYSNQPQHFGDGTRLSIL.

The chain carries TRBV29-1 and TRBJ1-2; 8 bases are shared with TRBD1. J gave up 7 bases and V 6 bases, and 10 bases lay outside the gene matches. There are 13 residues in the CDR3. Germline V gives CDR1 SQVTM, CDR2 ANQGSEA. CDR3 amino acids: CSVRAQGAVGYTF. CDR3 in DNA: TGCAGCGTCCGAGCCCAGGGGGCGGTTGGCTACACCTTC. The full variable domain, its missing parts supplied by reference TRBV29-1 and TRBJ1-2, is SAVISQKPSRDICQRGTSLTIQCQVDSQVTMMFWYRQQPGQSLTLIATANQGSEATYESGFVIDKFPISRPNLTFSTLTVSNMSPEDSSIYLCSVRAQGAVGYTFGSGTRLTVV.

This clonotype was detected many times. CDR3 region: CAARGGTGYDNSPLHF. The DNA of the CDR3 is TGTGCCGCCAGGGGTGGGACAGGGTATGATAATTCACCCCTCCACTTT. J is TRBJ1-6 and V is TRBV10-3, with TRBD1 identical over 9 bases. CDR1 is ENHRY, CDR2 SYGVKD, per germline. The CDR3 covers 16 residues. V lost 11 bases to trimming and J lost 5 bases; unmatched junction nucleotides: 13.

In this sample, this clonotype turned up a few times. The chain recombines TRBV20-1 with TRBJ2-1, with TRBD1 as a possible D gene (5 bases). CDR1 and CDR2 from the germline V gene are DFQATT and SNEGSKA (reference sequence). Trimming took 3 bases from V and 3 from J, leaving 12 bases between them. The CDR3 consists of 14 residues. The chain's CDR3 is CSARAEQGYNEQFF. The CDR3 DNA sequence: TGCAGTGCTAGGGCTGAGCAGGGCTACAATGAGCAGTTCTTC.

For the CDR3, the DNA is TGCAGTGCTAGAGCAAACAGCGAGCAGTACTTC. Its protein product is CSARANSEQYF. The chain has TRBV20-1 and TRBJ2-7; D ambiguous. Between the trimmed V and J ends, which lost 1 base and 6 bases, there was a span of 7 bases. CDR3 length: 11 residues. Germline CDR1 DFQATT, CDR2 SNEGSKA (reference sequence).

This chain links TRBV4-1 with TRBJ1-3, with D unresolved. CDR1 is MGHRA and CDR2 is YSYEKL in the germline V gene. The V gene lost 0 bases and the J gene lost 4 bases, with 13 bases spanning the gap. The CDR3 runs to 16 residues. The CDR3 is CASSQDWAQRGNTIYF. CDR3 in DNA: TGCGCCAGCAGCCAAGACTGGGCCCAAAGGGGAAACACCATATATTTT.

V and J are TRBV5-1 and TRBJ1-2; TRBD1 matches at 9 bases. CDR1 is SGHRS and CDR2 is YFSETQ in the germline V gene. V lost 4 bases to trimming and J lost 5 bases; unmatched junction nucleotides: 3. The CDR3 extends over 13 amino acids. The CDR3 DNA reads TGCGCCAGCAGCCAACAGGGGGCGTATGGCTACACCTTC. Amino acids: CASSQQGAYGYTF.

This clonotype was counted at least ten times. The J gene is TRBJ2-7, the V gene TRBV7-8, with TRBD1 identical over 9 bases. From germline, CDR1 is SGHVS and CDR2 FQNEAQ. This CDR3 is built from 15 residues. J gave up 3 bases and V 1 base, and 4 bases lay outside the gene matches. The CDR3 spells CASSLEGTGYYEQYF. The DNA of the CDR3 is TGTGCCAGCAGCTTAGAAGGGACAGGGTACTACGAGCAGTACTTC.

The chain's CDR3 is CASSSSGRLEDTQYF. The CDR3, as DNA: TGTGCCAGCAGCAGTAGCGGGAGATTGGAAGATACGCAGTATTTT. The chain combines TRBV7-3 with TRBJ2-3, with 9 bases matching TRBD2. The junction had 8 bases not matched to a gene; V was cut back by 5 bases and J by 5 bases. The CDR3 covers 15 residues. In germline, CDR1 is SGHTA, CDR2 FQGTGA.

The chain uses TRBV6-1 and TRBJ2-3, with TRBD1 matching over 9 bases. Germline-derived CDR1 and CDR2 are MNHNS and SASEGT. The CDR3 loop spans 15 amino acids. The V segment lost 6 bases and the J segment 2 bases; nucleotides outside the gene matches: 6. The CDR3, as DNA: TGTGCCAGCAGACCCGGGACAGGGCTCACAGATACGCAGTATTTT. Its translation: CASRPGTGLTDTQYF.

This clonotype was seen only a few times. The chain recombines TRBV7-4 with TRBJ1-6; D uncertain. Germline lookup yields CDR1 SGHVT and CDR2 SQSDAQ. V was cut by 1 base and J by 9 bases, with 10 bases left in between. This CDR3 contains 14 residues. The CDR3 region has the DNA TGTGCCAGCAGCTTAGGAATAGCCGGTTCACCCCTCCACTTT. Translation: CASSLGIAGSPLHF. Based on the CDR3 plus reference TRBV7-4 and TRBJ1-6, the full variable domain is GAGVSQSPRYKVAKRGRDVALRCDSISGHVTLYWYRQTLGQGSEVLTYSQSDAQRDKSGRPSGRFSAERPERSVSTLKIQRTEQGDSAVYLCASSLGIAGSPLHFGNGTRLTVT.

The V call is TRBV5-1, the J call TRBJ2-3; perhaps D is TRBD1 or TRBD2 (6 bases each). This CDR3 is built from 14 residues. V lost 4 bases and J 2 bases, leaving 11 bases between the germline ends. Germline CDR1 SGHRS, CDR2 YFSETQ. CDR3 loop: CASSGGGDTDTQYF. CDR3 in DNA: TGCGCCAGCAGCGGAGGGGGTGACACAGATACGCAGTATTTT.

This chain links TRBV15 with TRBJ1-4; possibly TRBD1 for D (5 bases). The CDR3 has 15 amino acids. Germline V gene lookup returns CDR1 LNHNV and CDR2 YYDKDF (reference sequence). Trimming removed 1 base from V and 7 bases from J, with 13 bases in between. CDR3 region: CATSRGPDSGEKLFF. The CDR3 DNA reads as TGTGCCACCAGCAGAGGCCCAGACAGCGGTGAAAAACTGTTTTTT.

A few counts support this clonotype. The rearrangement uses TRBV5-6 and TRBJ2-7; D possibly corresponds to TRBD2 (6 bases). Looked up from germline, CDR1 is SGHDT and CDR2 is YYEEEE. The CDR3 extends over 15 amino acids. Trimming removed 2 bases from V and 1 base from J, with 13 bases in between. Here the CDR3 DNA reads TGTGCCAGCAGCTTTTTGTCCGGGACTTCCTACGAGCAGTACTTC. It specifies CASSFLSGTSYEQYF.

This clonotype occurred many times. The chain employs TRBV5-1 and TRBJ2-7; 13 bases fit TRBD2. Germline CDR1 SGHRS, CDR2 YFSETQ. The CDR3 sequence is 15 residues long. Trimming removed 4 bases from V and 7 bases from J; junction bases left unmatched: 8. CDR3 DNA: TGCGCCAGCAGCCCGGGGACTAGCGGGATGGGGGAGCAGTACTTC. Amino acids: CASSPGTSGMGEQYF.

The chain joins TRBV18 to TRBJ2-2, with D tentatively TRBD2 (6 bases). The CDR3 has 15 residues. Germline V gives CDR1 KGHSH, CDR2 LQKENI. Trimming took off 1 base at V and 4 bases at J, with 10 bases between the two ends. The CDR3 sequence is CASSPLGGATGELFF. DNA of the CDR3: TGTGCCAGCTCACCACTTGGCGGGGCCACCGGGGAGCTGTTTTTT.

Ten or more counts support this clonotype. The chain carries TRBV18 and TRBJ2-1, with D unresolved. The ends were cut back, 4 bases at V and 6 bases at J, with 7 bases in the middle. The CDR3 is 12 amino acids. In germline, CDR1 is KGHSH, CDR2 LQKENI. CDR3 sequence (DNA): TGTGCCAGCTCACAACTTAGCAATGAGCAGTTCTTC. Translating it yields CASSQLSNEQFF.